This TCR beta chain stems from a study of control samples from healthy donors and cancer patients. There are 17 residues in the CDR3. The germline V and J ends were trimmed by 0 bases and 0 bases, with 13 bases remaining between them. The germline V gene encodes CDR1 SGHRS and CDR2 YFSETQ. Repertoires were generated with immunoSEQ multiplex PCR, while TCRdb's copy carries only in-frame clones and drops some. The data show about 170,000 clones, about nine tenths seen once. Sequencing was done on a sample of blood. This receptor was identified in a woman aged 25 to 45 in good health. The J gene is TRBJ1-3, the V gene TRBV5-1, with a tentative D call TRBD1 (5 bases). The chain's CDR3 is CASSLAAGKPSGNTIYF. The CDR3 coding sequence is TGCGCCAGCAGCTTGGCGGCAGGGAAACCCTCTGGAAACACCATATATTTT.